This is a list of T cell receptor beta chains from one sample in a study of blood T cell repertoires in COVID-19. Method: immunoSEQ multiplex PCR; TCRdb's copy keeps in-frame clones and lacks some. The table lists 200,000 or so clones, over 80% of them singletons, with over 5% in the top ten. The material sequenced was peripheral blood. Every receptor here comes from a woman younger than 45 with acute or convalescent COVID-19. Both conserved end residues are part of each CDR3. The order of the fields is V gene, J gene, clone size, D gene, CDR3 DNA, CDR3 protein. The D gene is left open where the match is weak. Size values are once, few and many counts, or a class for expanded clones, and some rows have none.

v_call: TRBV2
j_call: TRBJ1-1
clone_size: NA
d_call: NA
cdr3_nt: TGTGCCAGCAGCCCTACTTTGAGCATGAACACTGAAGCTTTCTTT
cdr3_aa: CASSPTLSMNTEAFF

v_call: TRBV29-1
j_call: TRBJ1-2
clone_size: few
d_call: NA
cdr3_nt: TGCAGCGTTGAAGACAGGGCGGTCCTCACCTTC
cdr3_aa: CSVEDRAVLTF

v_call: TRBV7-2
j_call: TRBJ1-4
clone_size: few
d_call: TRBD1
cdr3_nt: TGTGCCAGCAGCTACACAGGGACAGGGGTTGCTAATGAAAAACTGTTTTTT
cdr3_aa: CASSYTGTGVANEKLFF

v_call: TRBV12-3/TRBV12-4
j_call: TRBJ2-2
clone_size: NA
d_call: NA
cdr3_nt: TGTGCCAGCAGTTTTAGGACAACCGGGGAGCTGTTTTTT
cdr3_aa: CASSFRTTGELFF

v_call: TRBV7-8
j_call: TRBJ2-1
clone_size: NA
d_call: TRBD2
cdr3_nt: TGTGCCAGCAGCTCTAGACTAGCGGGAGGGACGCGCGTTACCGGCGATGAGCAGTTCTTC
cdr3_aa: CASSSRLAGGTRVTGDEQFF

v_call: TRBV6-5
j_call: TRBJ2-1
clone_size: NA
d_call: TRBD1
cdr3_nt: TGTGCCAGCAGCCTGGACAGGGGGCGGAACAATGAGCAGTTCTTC
cdr3_aa: CASSLDRGRNNEQFF

v_call: TRBV7-2
j_call: TRBJ1-3
clone_size: NA
d_call: TRBD1
cdr3_nt: TGTGCCAGCAGCCTAGGGACCGGGACAGCCTTTGGAAACACCATATATTTT
cdr3_aa: CASSLGTGTAFGNTIYF

v_call: TRBV27
j_call: TRBJ2-3
clone_size: NA
d_call: TRBD1
cdr3_nt: TGTGCCAGCAGTCTCCGGGACAGGGGCACAGATACGCAGTATTTT
cdr3_aa: CASSLRDRGTDTQYF

v_call: TRBV10-3
j_call: TRBJ2-5
clone_size: NA
d_call: TRBD1
cdr3_nt: TGTGCCATCAGTGGACAGGGTGAGGGGACCCAGTACTTC
cdr3_aa: CAISGQGEGTQYF

v_call: TRBV28
j_call: TRBJ1-5
clone_size: NA
d_call: NA
cdr3_nt: TGTGCCACCCTTTCCCCTCGGACAGCCGAAACATATAGCAATCAGCCCCAGCATTTT
cdr3_aa: CATLSPRTAETYSNQPQHF

v_call: TRBV5-1
j_call: TRBJ2-1
clone_size: NA
d_call: TRBD2
cdr3_nt: TGCGCCAGCAGCTTGAGTCTAGCGGGAGGTGAGCAGTTCTTC
cdr3_aa: CASSLSLAGGEQFF

v_call: TRBV2
j_call: TRBJ1-1
clone_size: NA
d_call: NA
cdr3_nt: TGTGCCAGCAGTGCGGACAGCTTGAACACTGAAGCTTTCTTT
cdr3_aa: CASSADSLNTEAFF

v_call: TRBV19
j_call: TRBJ1-2
clone_size: NA
d_call: TRBD1
cdr3_nt: TGTGCCAGTAGTATACAGGGGGCTTCGCACTATGGCTACACCTTC
cdr3_aa: CASSIQGASHYGYTF

v_call: TRBV6-6
j_call: TRBJ2-4
clone_size: few
d_call: TRBD1
cdr3_nt: TGTGCCAGCAGTTCCTGGACAGGGCTTCGGAACATTCAGTACTTC
cdr3_aa: CASSSWTGLRNIQYF

v_call: TRBV6-1
j_call: TRBJ1-1
clone_size: NA
d_call: NA
cdr3_nt: TGTGCCAGCAGTGAATATCCCCAGGGTGCTGAAGCTTTCTTT
cdr3_aa: CASSEYPQGAEAFF

v_call: TRBV7-9
j_call: TRBJ2-3
clone_size: NA
d_call: NA
cdr3_nt: TGTGCCAGCAGCCCCTTGGGCTCTTCAGATACGCAGTATTTT
cdr3_aa: CASSPLGSSDTQYF

v_call: TRBV27
j_call: TRBJ2-7
clone_size: NA
d_call: TRBD1
cdr3_nt: TGTGCCAGCAGTTCGATTCCCGGGACAGGAGAAGAGCAGTACTTC
cdr3_aa: CASSSIPGTGEEQYF

v_call: TRBV19
j_call: TRBJ2-3
clone_size: once
d_call: NA
cdr3_nt: TGTGCCAGTAGGCCACAGGGACCAGATACGCAGTATTTT
cdr3_aa: CASRPQGPDTQYF

v_call: TRBV28
j_call: TRBJ2-7
clone_size: few
d_call: TRBD2
cdr3_nt: TGTGCCAGCAGAAAGACTAGCGGCTACGAGCAGTACTTC
cdr3_aa: CASRKTSGYEQYF

v_call: TRBV7-2
j_call: TRBJ2-1
clone_size: NA
d_call: TRBD2
cdr3_nt: TGTGCCAGCAGCTTAGCAGCGGGGGGGCAGGGTGAGCAGTTCTTC
cdr3_aa: CASSLAAGGQGEQFF

v_call: TRBV9
j_call: TRBJ1-1
clone_size: NA
d_call: NA
cdr3_nt: TGTGCCAGCAGCGCCGGGTGGAACACTGAAGCTTTCTTT
cdr3_aa: CASSAGWNTEAFF

v_call: TRBV5-6
j_call: TRBJ1-2
clone_size: NA
d_call: TRBD1
cdr3_nt: TGTGCCAGCAGCCCAGGGACAGGGTTTGGCTACACCTTC
cdr3_aa: CASSPGTGFGYTF

v_call: TRBV19
j_call: TRBJ1-1
clone_size: NA
d_call: TRBD1
cdr3_nt: TGTGCCACCTGGGGACAGGCGGAAGCTTTCTTT
cdr3_aa: CATWGQAEAFF

v_call: TRBV4-3
j_call: TRBJ2-6
clone_size: NA
d_call: NA
cdr3_nt: TGCGCCAGCAGCCAATTCGCTGCTGGGAGCGGGGCCAACGTCCTGACTTTC
cdr3_aa: CASSQFAAGSGANVLTF

v_call: TRBV20-1
j_call: TRBJ2-5
clone_size: NA
d_call: TRBD2
cdr3_nt: TGCAGTGCTAGTGCGGTGGGGGGTGGCCTAGCGGGATTTGGAGAGACCCAGTACTTC
cdr3_aa: CSASAVGGGLAGFGETQYF

v_call: TRBV15
j_call: TRBJ1-1
clone_size: NA
d_call: NA
cdr3_nt: TGTGCCACCAGCAGAGACTGGGGGGTAAACACTGAAGCTTTCTTT
cdr3_aa: CATSRDWGVNTEAFF

v_call: TRBV3-1/TRBV3-2
j_call: TRBJ1-2
clone_size: NA
d_call: TRBD1
cdr3_nt: TGTGCCAGCAGCCCTCCCGGGACAGGCTTACGCTATGGCTACACCTTC
cdr3_aa: CASSPPGTGLRYGYTF

v_call: TRBV19
j_call: TRBJ1-2
clone_size: once
d_call: TRBD1
cdr3_nt: TGTGCCAGCTCGGACAGGGGGCGCGGCTATGGCTACACCTTC
cdr3_aa: CASSDRGRGYGYTF

v_call: TRBV29-1
j_call: TRBJ1-2
clone_size: NA
d_call: TRBD1
cdr3_nt: TGCAGCGTCCGAGGACAGGGGAACTATGGCTACACCTTC
cdr3_aa: CSVRGQGNYGYTF

v_call: TRBV3-1/TRBV3-2
j_call: TRBJ2-2
clone_size: NA
d_call: TRBD1
cdr3_nt: TGTGCCAGCAGCCGAGGACAGGGGACCGGGGAGCTGTTTTTT
cdr3_aa: CASSRGQGTGELFF

v_call: TRBV30
j_call: TRBJ1-2
clone_size: once
d_call: NA
cdr3_nt: TGTGCCTGCTACTTCTATGGCTACACCTTC
cdr3_aa: CACYFYGYTF

v_call: TRBV13
j_call: TRBJ2-7
clone_size: NA
d_call: TRBD2
cdr3_nt: TGTGCCAGCAGCTTGCGGACTAGTCGCGAGCAGTACTTC
cdr3_aa: CASSLRTSREQYF

v_call: TRBV10-3
j_call: TRBJ2-3
clone_size: NA
d_call: NA
cdr3_nt: TGTGCCGCAAGGAGTGTCCCTAGCACAGATACGCAGTATTTT
cdr3_aa: CAARSVPSTDTQYF

v_call: TRBV6-5
j_call: TRBJ2-1
clone_size: NA
d_call: NA
cdr3_nt: TGTGCCAGCAGTCGGGAAGGGTACAATGAGCAGTTCTTC
cdr3_aa: CASSREGYNEQFF

v_call: TRBV28
j_call: TRBJ1-4
clone_size: once
d_call: NA
cdr3_nt: TGTGCCAGCAGTTTACCCAATAGGGGGGAAAAACTGTTTTTT
cdr3_aa: CASSLPNRGEKLFF

v_call: TRBV28
j_call: TRBJ2-7
clone_size: NA
d_call: NA
cdr3_nt: TGTGCCAGCAGTTTATTGGGGAGCCCGGGCTACGAGCAGTACTTC
cdr3_aa: CASSLLGSPGYEQYF

v_call: TRBV18
j_call: TRBJ2-5
clone_size: once
d_call: NA
cdr3_nt: TGTGCCAGCTCACCACCGACGGGAACCCAGTACTTC
cdr3_aa: CASSPPTGTQYF

v_call: TRBV15
j_call: TRBJ2-3
clone_size: many
d_call: TRBD1
cdr3_nt: TGTGCCACCAGCAGAGATCGGACAGGGGGCACAGATACGCAGTATTTT
cdr3_aa: CATSRDRTGGTDTQYF

v_call: TRBV7-7
j_call: TRBJ2-3
clone_size: once
d_call: TRBD2
cdr3_nt: TGTGCCAGCAGCCCAGGACTAGGGGATACGCAGTATTTT
cdr3_aa: CASSPGLGDTQYF

v_call: TRBV28
j_call: TRBJ1-5
clone_size: NA
d_call: TRBD1
cdr3_nt: TGTGCCAGCAGTTCCACTATTGGGCGACAGGGGAGCATCAATCAGCCCCAGCATTTT
cdr3_aa: CASSSTIGRQGSINQPQHF

v_call: TRBV5-1
j_call: TRBJ2-1
clone_size: NA
d_call: TRBD2
cdr3_nt: TGCGCCAGCACCCGAACTAGCGGGGTCAATGAGCAGTTCTTC
cdr3_aa: CASTRTSGVNEQFF

v_call: TRBV5-1
j_call: TRBJ2-7
clone_size: NA
d_call: NA
cdr3_nt: TGCGCCAGCAGCTTGGAAGTAGTAAGCTCCTACGAGCAGTACTTC
cdr3_aa: CASSLEVVSSYEQYF

v_call: TRBV4-2
j_call: TRBJ1-2
clone_size: NA
d_call: NA
cdr3_nt: TGTGCCAGCAGCCAAGCTCTAGACAGGCGTGTGGGCTACACCTTC
cdr3_aa: CASSQALDRRVGYTF

v_call: TRBV28
j_call: TRBJ2-5
clone_size: NA
d_call: TRBD2
cdr3_nt: TGTGCCAGCAGTATATTGCGCGGGGGGGTGGAGACCCAGTACTTC
cdr3_aa: CASSILRGGVETQYF

v_call: TRBV10-3
j_call: TRBJ2-5
clone_size: once
d_call: NA
cdr3_nt: TGTGCCATCGGGGGCTGGGAGACCCAGTACTTC
cdr3_aa: CAIGGWETQYF

v_call: TRBV28
j_call: TRBJ1-6
clone_size: once
d_call: NA
cdr3_nt: TGTGCCAGCAGTTTATCTGAGGTCAAGACGGGTTATAATTCACCCCTCCACTTT
cdr3_aa: CASSLSEVKTGYNSPLHF

v_call: TRBV6-6
j_call: TRBJ2-7
clone_size: once
d_call: TRBD2
cdr3_nt: TGTGCCAGCAAGCCGGGACTAGCGGAGCGGGAGCAGTACTTC
cdr3_aa: CASKPGLAEREQYF

v_call: TRBV18
j_call: TRBJ2-2
clone_size: NA
d_call: NA
cdr3_nt: TGTGCCAGCTCCCTTCGGCGGGATCCGAACACCGGGGAGCTGTTTTTT
cdr3_aa: CASSLRRDPNTGELFF

v_call: TRBV10-1
j_call: TRBJ2-1
clone_size: NA
d_call: TRBD2
cdr3_nt: TGCGCCAGCAGTGAGTTAACTAGCGGGAGGGCGAATGAGCAGTTCTTC
cdr3_aa: CASSELTSGRANEQFF

v_call: TRBV11-1
j_call: TRBJ1-3
clone_size: NA
d_call: NA
cdr3_nt: TGTGCCAGCAGCTTCCAGGGGTTTGGAAACACCATATATTTT
cdr3_aa: CASSFQGFGNTIYF

v_call: TRBV21-1
j_call: TRBJ1-1
clone_size: once
d_call: NA
cdr3_nt: TGTGCCAGCAGCAAATCCTCCGGGACAGGGCTACCACGCACCGGTTCGAACACTGAAGCTTTCTTT
cdr3_aa: CASSKSSGTGLPRTGSNTEAFF

v_call: TRBV15
j_call: TRBJ2-3
clone_size: once
d_call: NA
cdr3_nt: TGTGCCACCAGCAGAGTTCGGGAATCAGATACGCAGTATTTT
cdr3_aa: CATSRVRESDTQYF

v_call: TRBV6-5
j_call: TRBJ1-2
clone_size: NA
d_call: TRBD1
cdr3_nt: TGTGCCAGCGTACGAGCCGGGACAGGGGATGGCTACACCTTC
cdr3_aa: CASVRAGTGDGYTF

v_call: TRBV4-1
j_call: TRBJ1-2
clone_size: NA
d_call: TRBD1
cdr3_nt: TGCGCCAGCAGCCAAGGAACGCCGGGACAGACTAACCTCTATGGCTACACCTTC
cdr3_aa: CASSQGTPGQTNLYGYTF

v_call: TRBV5-4
j_call: TRBJ2-2
clone_size: NA
d_call: TRBD2
cdr3_nt: TGTGCCAGCAGCTTAGGCGCGGGGGGATACGGCGGGGAGCTGTTTTTT
cdr3_aa: CASSLGAGGYGGELFF

v_call: TRBV27
j_call: TRBJ2-7
clone_size: once
d_call: TRBD2
cdr3_nt: TGTGCCAGCAGCACAATGGGACTAGCGGGAGAAGTGCAGTACTTC
cdr3_aa: CASSTMGLAGEVQYF